The clone carrying this TCR beta chain came up many times. Its antigen is currently unknown. Trimming took off 6 bases at V and 12 bases at J, with 21 bases between the two ends. Germline CDR1 SEHNR, CDR2 FQNEAQ (reference sequence). The CDR3 has 15 residues. These data belong to a study of CD8 T cells in ankylosing spondylitis. TCRdb re-called the 5' RACE reads through MiXCR, storing one row per CDR3 protein. The sample lists roughly 120,000 distinct CDR3 sequences, approximately 15% seen once, with under 3% in the top ten. Broader study findings: As reported, disease-linked clones showed significant enrichment in matched ankylosing spondylitis synovial fluid. Within ankylosing spondylitis blood, a TCR beta motif made up of several highly homologous variants appeared to be characteristic.

The specimen sequenced was blood, either unsorted or a sorted T cell fraction (not recorded which). The origin of this receptor is a female donor with ankylosing spondylitis or in good health (not recorded which). The rearrangement uses TRBV7-9 and TRBJ2-6; D ambiguous. The CDR3 coding sequence is TGTGCCAGCAGTTTTCGACCCAACATACATGGCGTCCTGACTTTC. Its translation: CASSFRPNIHGVLTF.